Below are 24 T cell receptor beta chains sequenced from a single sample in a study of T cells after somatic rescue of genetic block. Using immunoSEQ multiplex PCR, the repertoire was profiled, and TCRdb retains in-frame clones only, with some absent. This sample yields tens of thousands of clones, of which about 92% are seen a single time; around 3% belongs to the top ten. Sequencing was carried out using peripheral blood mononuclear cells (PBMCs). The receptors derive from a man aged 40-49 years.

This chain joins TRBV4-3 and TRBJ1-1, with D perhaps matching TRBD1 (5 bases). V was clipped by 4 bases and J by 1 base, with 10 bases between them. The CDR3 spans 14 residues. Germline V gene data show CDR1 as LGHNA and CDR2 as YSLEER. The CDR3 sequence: CASSPGTENTEAFF. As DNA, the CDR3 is TGCGCCAGCAGCCCCGGGACGGAGAACACTGAAGCTTTCTTT.

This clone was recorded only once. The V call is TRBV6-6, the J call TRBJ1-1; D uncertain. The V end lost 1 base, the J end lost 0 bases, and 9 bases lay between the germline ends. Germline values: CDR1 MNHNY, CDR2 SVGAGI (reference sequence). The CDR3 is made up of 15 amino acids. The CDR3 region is CASSYFNRVNTEAFF. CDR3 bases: TGTGCCAGCAGTTACTTCAATCGAGTGAACACTGAAGCTTTCTTT.

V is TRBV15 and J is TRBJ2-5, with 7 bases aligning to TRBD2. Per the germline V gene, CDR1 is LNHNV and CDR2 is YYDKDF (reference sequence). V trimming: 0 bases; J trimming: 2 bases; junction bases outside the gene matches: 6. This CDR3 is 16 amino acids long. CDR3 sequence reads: CATSRDRASGQETQYF. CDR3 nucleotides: TGTGCCACCAGCAGAGATCGGGCTAGCGGACAAGAGACCCAGTACTTC.

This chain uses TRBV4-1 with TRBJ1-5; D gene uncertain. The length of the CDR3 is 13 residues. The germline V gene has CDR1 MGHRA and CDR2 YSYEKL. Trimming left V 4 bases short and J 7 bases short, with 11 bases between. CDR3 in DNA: TGCGCCAGCAGCCCCCGGGAGAGGCAGCCCCAGCATTTT. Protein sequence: CASSPRERQPQHF.

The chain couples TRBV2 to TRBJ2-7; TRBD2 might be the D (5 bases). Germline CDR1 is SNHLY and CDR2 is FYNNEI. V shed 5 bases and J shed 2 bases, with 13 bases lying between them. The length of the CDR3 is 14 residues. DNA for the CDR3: TGTGCCAGCAGTTCGGACCGGGGAACCTACGAGCAGTACTTC. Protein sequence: CASSSDRGTYEQYF.

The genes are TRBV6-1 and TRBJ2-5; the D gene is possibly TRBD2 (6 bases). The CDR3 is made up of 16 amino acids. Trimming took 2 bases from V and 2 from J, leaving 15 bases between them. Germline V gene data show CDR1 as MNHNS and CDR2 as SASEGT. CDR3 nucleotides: TGTGCCAGCAGTGAAAGGGATTTTGGGACTCAAGAGACCCAGTACTTC. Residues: CASSERDFGTQETQYF.

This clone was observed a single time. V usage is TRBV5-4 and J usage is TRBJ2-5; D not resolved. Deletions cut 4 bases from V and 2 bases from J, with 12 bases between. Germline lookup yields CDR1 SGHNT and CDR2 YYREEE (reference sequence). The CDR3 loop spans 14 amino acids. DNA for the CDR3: TGTGCCAGCAGCCAGGCCCTAGGACAAGAGACCCAGTACTTC. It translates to CASSQALGQETQYF.

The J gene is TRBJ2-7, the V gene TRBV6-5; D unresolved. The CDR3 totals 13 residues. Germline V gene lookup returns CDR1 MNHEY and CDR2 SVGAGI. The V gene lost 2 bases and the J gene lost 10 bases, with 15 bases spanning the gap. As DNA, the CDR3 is TGTGCCAGCAGTTACGAGAAACGGTCGGCCCAGTACTTC. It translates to CASSYEKRSAQYF.

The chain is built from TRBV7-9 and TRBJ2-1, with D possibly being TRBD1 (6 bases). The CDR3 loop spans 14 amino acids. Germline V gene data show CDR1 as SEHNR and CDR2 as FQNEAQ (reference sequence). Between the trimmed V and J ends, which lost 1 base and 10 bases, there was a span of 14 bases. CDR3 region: CASSLGQARQEQFF. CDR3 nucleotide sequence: TGTGCCAGCAGCTTAGGACAGGCCCGTCAGGAGCAGTTCTTC.

The CDR3 sequence is CASSPTGGTGGYEQYF. CDR3 coding DNA: TGTGCCAGCAGCCCCACCGGCGGGACAGGGGGCTACGAGCAGTACTTC. The V and J genes are TRBV9 and TRBJ2-7; 11 nucleotides match TRBD1. The CDR3 loop spans 16 amino acids. In germline, CDR1 is SGDLS, CDR2 YYNGEE. V shed 4 bases, J shed 3 bases, and the junction held 9 bases outside the gene matches.

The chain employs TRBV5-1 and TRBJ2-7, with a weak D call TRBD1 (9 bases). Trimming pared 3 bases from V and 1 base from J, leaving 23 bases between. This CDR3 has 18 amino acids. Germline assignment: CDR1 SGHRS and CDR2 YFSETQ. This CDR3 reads CASSSLGGQGLGSYEQYF. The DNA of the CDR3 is TGCGCCAGCAGCTCCCTGGGGGGACAGGGACTAGGATCCTACGAGCAGTACTTC. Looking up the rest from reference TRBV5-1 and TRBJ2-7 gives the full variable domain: KAGVTQTPRYLIKTRGQQVTLSCSPISGHRSVSWYQQTPGQGLQFLFEYFSETQRNKGNFPGRFSGRQFSNSRSEMNVSTLELGDSALYLCASSSLGGQGLGSYEQYFGPGTRLTVT.

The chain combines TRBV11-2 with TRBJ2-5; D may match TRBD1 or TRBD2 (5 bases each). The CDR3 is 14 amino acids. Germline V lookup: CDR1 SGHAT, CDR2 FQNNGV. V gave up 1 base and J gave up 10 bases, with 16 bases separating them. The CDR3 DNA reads TGTGCCAGCAGCTTAGTCCTGGGGGTGGGGATCCAGTACTTC. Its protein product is CASSLVLGVGIQYF.

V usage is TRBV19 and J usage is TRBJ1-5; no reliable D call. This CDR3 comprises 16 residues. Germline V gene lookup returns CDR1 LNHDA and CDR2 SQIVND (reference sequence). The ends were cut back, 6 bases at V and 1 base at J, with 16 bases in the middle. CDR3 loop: CASSQRTFRSNQPQHF. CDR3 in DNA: TGTGCCAGTAGCCAAAGGACGTTCAGAAGCAATCAGCCCCAGCATTTT. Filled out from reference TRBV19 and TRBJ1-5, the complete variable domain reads DGGITQSPKYLFRKEGQNVTLSCEQNLNHDAMYWYRQDPGQGLRLIYYSQIVNDFQKGDIAEGYSVSREKKESFPLTVTSAQKNPTAFYLCASSQRTFRSNQPQHFGDGTRLSIL.

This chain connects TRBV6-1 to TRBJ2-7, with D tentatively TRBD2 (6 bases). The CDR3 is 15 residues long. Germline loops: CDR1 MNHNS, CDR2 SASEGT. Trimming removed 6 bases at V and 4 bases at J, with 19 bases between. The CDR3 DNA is TGTGCCAGCAGAACCCTTAGCGGATCCGGGTACGAGCAGTACTTC. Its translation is CASRTLSGSGYEQYF.

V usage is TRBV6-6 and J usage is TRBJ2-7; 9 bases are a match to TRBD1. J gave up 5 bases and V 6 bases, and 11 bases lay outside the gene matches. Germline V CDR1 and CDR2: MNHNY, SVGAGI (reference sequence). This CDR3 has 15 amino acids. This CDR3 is CASRPSTGGTDEQYF. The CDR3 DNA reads TGTGCCAGCAGACCCTCGACAGGGGGTACCGACGAGCAGTACTTC.

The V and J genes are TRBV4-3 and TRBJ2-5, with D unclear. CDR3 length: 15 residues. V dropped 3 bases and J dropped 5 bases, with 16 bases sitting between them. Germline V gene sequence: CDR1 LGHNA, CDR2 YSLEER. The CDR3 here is CASSQGLLESETQYF. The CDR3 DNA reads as TGCGCCAGCAGCCAGGGTCTCTTGGAGAGTGAGACCCAGTACTTC.

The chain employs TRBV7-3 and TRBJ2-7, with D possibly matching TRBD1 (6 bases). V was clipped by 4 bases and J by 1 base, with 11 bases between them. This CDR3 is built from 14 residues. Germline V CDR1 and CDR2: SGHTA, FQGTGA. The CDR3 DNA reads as TGTGCCAGCAGCTCTACCGGGACATCCTACGAGCAGTACTTC. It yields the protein CASSSTGTSYEQYF.

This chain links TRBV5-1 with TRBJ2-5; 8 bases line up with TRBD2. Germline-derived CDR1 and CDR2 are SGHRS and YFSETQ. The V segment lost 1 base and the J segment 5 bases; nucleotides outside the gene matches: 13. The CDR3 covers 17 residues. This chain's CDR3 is CASSLHRGRAGGETQYF. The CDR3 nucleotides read TGCGCCAGCAGCTTGCATCGCGGGCGGGCGGGAGGCGAGACCCAGTACTTC. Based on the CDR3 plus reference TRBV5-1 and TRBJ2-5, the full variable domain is KAGVTQTPRYLIKTRGQQVTLSCSPISGHRSVSWYQQTPGQGLQFLFEYFSETQRNKGNFPGRFSGRQFSNSRSEMNVSTLELGDSALYLCASSLHRGRAGGETQYFGPGTRLLVL.

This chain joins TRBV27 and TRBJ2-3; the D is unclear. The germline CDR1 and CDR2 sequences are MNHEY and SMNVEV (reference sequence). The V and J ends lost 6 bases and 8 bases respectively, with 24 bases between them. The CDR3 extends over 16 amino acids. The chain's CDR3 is CASSPRGLTHTPTQYF. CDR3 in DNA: TGTGCCAGCAGCCCTCGTGGGCTCACTCACACCCCTACGCAGTATTTT.

CDR3 in DNA: TGTGCCAGCAGCTCACGACAGGGGAGAGGCGAGCAGTACTTC. Its protein is CASSSRQGRGEQYF. The rearrangement uses TRBV5-4 and TRBJ2-5; the match to TRBD1 covers 8 bases. The J call may be in error: the DNA end matches TRBJ2-7 better. Germline V lookup: CDR1 SGHNT, CDR2 YYREEE (reference sequence). The CDR3 is made up of 14 amino acids.

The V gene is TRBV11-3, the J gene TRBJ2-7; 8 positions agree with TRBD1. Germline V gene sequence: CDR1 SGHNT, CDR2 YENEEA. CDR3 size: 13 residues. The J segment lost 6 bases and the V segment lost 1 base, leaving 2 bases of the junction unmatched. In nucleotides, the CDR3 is TGTGCCAGCAGCTTAGGACAGGGGACCGAGCAGTACTTC. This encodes CASSLGQGTEQYF.

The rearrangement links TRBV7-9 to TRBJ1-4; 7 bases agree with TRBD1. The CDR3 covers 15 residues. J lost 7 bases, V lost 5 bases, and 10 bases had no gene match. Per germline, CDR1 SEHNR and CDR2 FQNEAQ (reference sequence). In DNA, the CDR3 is TGTGCCAGCAGCGTCCAGACAGGGCCCAGTGAAAAACTGTTTTTT. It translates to CASSVQTGPSEKLFF.

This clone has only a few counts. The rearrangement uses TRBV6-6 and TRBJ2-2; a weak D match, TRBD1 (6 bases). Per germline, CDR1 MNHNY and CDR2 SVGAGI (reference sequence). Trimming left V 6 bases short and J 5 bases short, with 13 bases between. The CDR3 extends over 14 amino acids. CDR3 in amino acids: CASSAGTTTGELFF. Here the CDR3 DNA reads TGTGCCAGCAGCGCCGGGACAACGACCGGGGAGCTGTTTTTT.

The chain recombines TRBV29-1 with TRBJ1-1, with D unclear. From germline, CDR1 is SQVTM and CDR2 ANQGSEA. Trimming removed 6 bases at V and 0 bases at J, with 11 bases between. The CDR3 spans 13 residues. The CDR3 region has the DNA TGCAGCGTCGAGACACTTATGAACACTGAAGCTTTCTTT. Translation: CSVETLMNTEAFF.